These 5 T cell receptor beta chains came from one sample sequenced in a study of molecular identifiers for immune sequencing clone quantification. TCRdb re-called the PCR reads with MiXCR, one entry per CDR3 protein. The sample consists of about half a million distinct CDR3 sequences, about 26% of them appearing once. The source material was naive CD8+ T cells from blood, with Jurkat cell RNA spiked in. Regarding subset: FACS-sorted CD8+CD4-CCR7+CD45RA+ naive T cells. The receptors were gathered from a human donor in good health. Some libraries in this study had Jurkat cell RNA spiked in.

To note about this clonotype: A much larger clone differs by one base, so this may be a read error. The V and J genes are TRBV7-2 and TRBJ2-7, with D unclear. The CDR3 has 14 residues. Trimming took 6 bases from V and 3 from J, leaving 15 bases between them. The germline V gene has CDR1 SGHTA and CDR2 FQGNSA. Here the CDR3 reads CASSPYDGSYEQYF. DNA of the CDR3: TGTGCCAGCAGTCCCTACGACGGTAGCTACGAGCAGTACTTC.

This clonotype was observed a few times. The genes are TRBV4-3 and TRBJ2-1; 9 bases match TRBD1. The CDR3 contains 17 residues. J gave up 3 bases and V 1 base, and 7 bases lay outside the gene matches. Germline V gene lookup returns CDR1 LGHNA and CDR2 YSLEER. This CDR3 is CASSQAMRTGDYNEQFF. The CDR3 DNA reads TGCGCCAGCAGCCAAGCGATGCGGACAGGGGACTACAATGAGCAGTTCTTC.

This clonotype was recorded many times. The chain joins TRBV7-8 to TRBJ2-5; 10 positions match TRBD2. Germline loops: CDR1 SGHVS, CDR2 FQNEAQ. The CDR3 length is 16 residues. The trim removed 3 bases at V and 0 bases at J, leaving 4 bases unmatched. The CDR3 nucleotides are TGTGCCAGCAGCTTTAGCGGGGGGACGTACCAAGAGACCCAGTACTTC. The encoded protein is CASSFSGGTYQETQYF.

This clonotype came up a few times. One end of the junction is discordant with germline, which a read error may explain. The chain carries TRBV4-1 and TRBJ2-6; tentative D call: TRBD1 (5 bases). The CDR3 extends over 14 amino acids. Germline assignment: CDR1 MGHRA and CDR2 YSYEKL. CDR3 coding DNA: TGCGCCAGCAGCCCGCCTTCTGGGGCCAACGTCCCGACTTTC. This gives the protein CASSPPSGANVPTF.

The chain has TRBV19 and TRBJ2-2; TRBD1 matches 8 bases. V shed 5 bases and J 7 bases; nucleotides not matched to a gene: 9. CDR3 length equals 15 residues. CDR1 is LNHDA and CDR2 is SQIVND in the germline V gene (reference sequence). CDR3 coding DNA: TGTGCCAGTAGTGATGCCGGGACAGGAATCGGGGAGCTGTTTTTT. Amino acids: CASSDAGTGIGELFF.